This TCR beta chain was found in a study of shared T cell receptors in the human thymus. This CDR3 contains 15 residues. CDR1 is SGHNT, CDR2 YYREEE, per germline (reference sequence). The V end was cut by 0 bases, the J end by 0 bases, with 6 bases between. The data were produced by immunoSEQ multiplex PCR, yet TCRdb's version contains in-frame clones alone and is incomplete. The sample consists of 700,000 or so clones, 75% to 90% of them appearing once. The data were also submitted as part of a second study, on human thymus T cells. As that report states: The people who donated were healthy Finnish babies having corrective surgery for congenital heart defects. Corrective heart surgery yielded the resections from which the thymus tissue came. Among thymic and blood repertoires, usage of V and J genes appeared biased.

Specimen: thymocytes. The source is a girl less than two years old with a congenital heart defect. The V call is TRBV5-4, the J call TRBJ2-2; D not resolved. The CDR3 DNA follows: TGTGCCAGCAGCTTGGTGGCTGCGAACACCGGGGAGCTGTTTTTT. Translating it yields CASSLVAANTGELFF. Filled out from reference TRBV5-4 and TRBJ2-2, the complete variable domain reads ETGVTQSPTHLIKTRGQQVTLRCSSQSGHNTVSWYQQALGQGPQFIFQYYREEENGRGNFPPRFSGLQFPNYSSELNVNALELDDSALYLCASSLVAANTGELFFGEGSRLTVL.